This paragraph covers one T cell receptor (beta chain) sequence. Its specificity is unknown. V dropped 0 bases and J dropped 2; count of bases not matched to a gene: 5. CDR3 size: 15 residues. Germline loops: CDR1 SGHRS, CDR2 YFSETQ. The data derive from a study of shared clonotypes between healthy human individuals. Study at large: The donors, two women and a few men, were aged 18 to 49. Whole-study results and caveats: Memory subsets generally showed smaller estimated richness than naive subsets did. The study found lower generation probabilities in non-shared clonotypes than in those shared by all four donors.

Generated by immunoSEQ multiplex PCR, the TCRdb table keeps only in-frame clones and is missing some. The sample includes millions of clones, 90% to 95% of them seen just once. Each sample came from a Caucasian adult donor living in Nashville, Tennessee. The receptor was derived from a man younger than 35 in good health. Some clones in this sample may be carry-over from other donors' samples. V and J are TRBV5-1 and TRBJ2-7, with 7 bases aligning to TRBD2. The sequencing sample was made of naive CD4+ T cells from PBMCs. Subset defined: CD45RA+ positively selected. CDR3 in amino acids: CASSLGSSGPYEQYF. The CDR3 DNA sequence: TGCGCCAGCAGCTTGGGTTCTAGCGGTCCCTACGAGCAGTACTTC.